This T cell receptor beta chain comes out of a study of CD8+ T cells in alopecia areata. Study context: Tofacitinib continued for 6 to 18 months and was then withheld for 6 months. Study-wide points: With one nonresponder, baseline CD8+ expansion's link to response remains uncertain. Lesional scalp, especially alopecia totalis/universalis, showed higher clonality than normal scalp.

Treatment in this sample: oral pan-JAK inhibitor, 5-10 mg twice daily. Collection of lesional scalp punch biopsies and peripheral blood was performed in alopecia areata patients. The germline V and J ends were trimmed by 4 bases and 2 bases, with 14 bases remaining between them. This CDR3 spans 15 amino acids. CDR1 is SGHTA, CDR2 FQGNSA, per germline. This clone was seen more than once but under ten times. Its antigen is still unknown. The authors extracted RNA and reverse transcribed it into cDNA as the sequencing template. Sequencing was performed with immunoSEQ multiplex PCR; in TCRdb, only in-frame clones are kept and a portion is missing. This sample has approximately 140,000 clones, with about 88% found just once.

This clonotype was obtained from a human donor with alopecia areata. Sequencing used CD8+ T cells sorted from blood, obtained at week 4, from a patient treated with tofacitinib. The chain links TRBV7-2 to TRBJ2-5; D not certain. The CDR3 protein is CASSSGPSLQETQYF. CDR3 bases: TGTGCCAGCAGCTCCGGGCCCTCACTACAAGAGACCCAGTACTTC.